This paragraph reports one T cell receptor beta chain. Repertoires were generated with immunoSEQ multiplex PCR, while TCRdb's copy carries only in-frame clones and drops some. Of roughly 130,000 clones detected, 90% appear once; the ten largest clones hold approximately 4.6%. The entry originates in a study of blood T cell repertoires in COVID-19. The germline V gene encodes CDR1 MNHNY and CDR2 SVGAGI (reference sequence). The CDR3 loop spans 15 amino acids. After removal of 7 bases from V and 5 bases from J, the junction contained 8 bases not matched to a gene. The sample was peripheral blood. This rearrangement joins TRBV6-6 to TRBJ1-1; 12 bases match TRBD1. The sequence was obtained from a man in his 60s with COVID-19, enrolled during active disease. The DNA of the CDR3 is TGTGCCAGCATGAGGGGGACAGGGGGCAAGACTGAAGCTTTCTTT. It encodes CASMRGTGGKTEAFF.